This TCR beta chain is drawn from a study of beta chain features in type 1 diabetes. Regarding the study as a whole: Possibly, sequencing cDNA over-represented cells that had high TCR expression levels.

Since all of the isolated RNA was reverse transcribed, expressed TCRB transcripts were what got sequenced. It was found that naive, central memory and regulatory T cell samples averaged roughly 3.5 million reads. Repertoires were generated with immunoSEQ multiplex PCR, while TCRdb's copy carries only in-frame clones and drops some. This table has a few hundred thousand clones, about 14% appearing once. Sorting of CD4+ naive, central memory, regulatory and stem cell-like memory cells was performed via CD45RO/CCR7/CD25/CD127/CD95/CD27. In its sample, this clone was seen a few times. What it recognizes is unknown. The TCR sequence derives from a man aged 30 to 39 in good health. The sequencing input was naive CD4+ T cells from blood.

CDR3 nucleotide sequence: TGCGCCAGCAGCCTGCACTCCTTCCCCGGGACTAGCGGATACATGGAGACCCAGTACTTC. Protein product: CASSLHSFPGTSGYMETQYF. The chain uses TRBV5-1 and TRBJ2-5; 11 bases are shared with TRBD2. The CDR3 extends over 20 amino acids. Trimming at V came to 4 bases and at J to 5 bases, leaving 22 bases not matched to a gene. Germline V CDR1 and CDR2: SGHRS, YFSETQ.